What follows are 24 T cell receptor beta chains derived from one specimen sequenced in a study of OX40 agonist ivuxolimab in advanced cancers. The table came from immunoSEQ multiplex PCR; TCRdb's copy has only in-frame clones and leaves some out. Here the sample spans 40,000 to 55,000 clones, 85% to 95% being singletons. The source material was CD4+ or CD8+ T cells sorted from blood, sampled in a trial of the OX40 agonist ivuxolimab. All receptors come from an adult with an advanced solid tumor such as melanoma, head and neck, liver or kidney cancer.

This clone was seen once. The genes are TRBV27 and TRBJ2-1, with TRBD2 matching over 14 bases. Germline assignment: CDR1 MNHEY and CDR2 SMNVEV (reference sequence). With V trimmed by 3 bases and J by 6 bases, 4 bases remained unmatched. The CDR3 is 16 amino acids. The CDR3 DNA follows: TGTGCCAGCAGTTTCGGACTAGCGGGAGGTGGCAATGAGCAGTTCTTC. Translation: CASSFGLAGGGNEQFF.

This sequence joins TRBV9 and TRBJ2-5, with 7 nucleotides matching TRBD2. CDR1 is SGDLS, CDR2 YYNGEE, per germline. The CDR3 loop spans 15 amino acids. V shed 0 bases, J shed 1 base, and the junction held 3 bases outside the gene matches. The CDR3 region is CASSVVGGIQETQYF. The CDR3 coding sequence is TGTGCCAGCAGCGTAGTCGGGGGGATCCAAGAGACCCAGTACTTC. Based on the CDR3 plus reference TRBV9 and TRBJ2-5, the full variable domain is DSGVTQTPKHLITATGQRVTLRCSPRSGDLSVYWYQQSLDQGLQFLIQYYNGEERAKGNILERFSAQQFPDLHSELNLSSLELGDSALYFCASSVVGGIQETQYFGPGTRLLVL.

This chain uses TRBV27 with TRBJ2-7; D may be TRBD2 (6 bases). Per the germline V gene, CDR1 is MNHEY and CDR2 is SMNVEV (reference sequence). There are 12 residues in the CDR3. V lost 9 bases and J 3 bases, leaving 12 bases between the germline ends. The CDR3 loop is CASGRRVYEQYF. The CDR3 DNA reads as TGTGCCAGTGGGAGGAGAGTCTACGAGCAGTACTTC.

The rearrangement uses TRBV28 and TRBJ2-7; 7 bases agree with TRBD2. With 5 bases clipped from V and 0 bases from J, the junction kept 7 bases outside the gene matches. This CDR3 comprises 15 residues. The germline V gene encodes CDR1 MDHEN and CDR2 SYDVKM. The CDR3 DNA reads as TGTGCCAGCAGTATGACTAGCCCTACCTCCTACGAGCAGTACTTC. Residues: CASSMTSPTSYEQYF.

This clone is a singleton in its sample. This chain connects TRBV28 to TRBJ2-3; D tentatively fits TRBD1 or TRBD2 (5 bases each). V was pared by 3 bases and J by 0 bases, with 10 bases between. Germline CDR1 MDHEN, CDR2 SYDVKM. CDR3 length equals 15 residues. The CDR3 sequence: CASSLGEGSTDTQYF. The CDR3 DNA sequence: TGTGCCAGCAGTTTGGGTGAGGGGAGCACAGATACGCAGTATTTT.

This clone has only a few counts. The CDR3 loop is CSVESGASKQYF. CDR3 in DNA: TGCAGCGTTGAATCAGGGGCGTCTAAGCAGTATTTT. V gene TRBV29-1 combines with J gene TRBJ2-3; TRBD1 might be the D (6 bases). This CDR3 region has 12 residues. Germline loops: CDR1 SQVTM, CDR2 ANQGSEA. Trimming removed 2 bases from V and 11 bases from J, with 14 bases in between.

The chain recombines TRBV6-1 with TRBJ1-5; 7 positions agree with TRBD1. CDR1 is MNHNS and CDR2 is SASEGT in the germline V gene. Unmatched junction bases numbered 5, after V lost 9 bases and J lost 0 bases. CDR3 length: 14 residues. DNA of the CDR3: TGTGCCAGTAGACAGGGCTATAGCAATCAGCCCCAGCATTTT. Its translation is CASRQGYSNQPQHF.

The chain employs TRBV30 and TRBJ2-3, with 8 bases matching TRBD1. Germline trimming cut 6 bases from V and 4 bases from J; bases unmatched to any gene: 6. Germline V lookup: CDR1 GTSNPN, CDR2 SVGIG (reference sequence). The CDR3 is made up of 13 amino acids. This CDR3 reads CACPDRDSDTQYF. The CDR3 DNA reads TGTGCCTGTCCGGACAGGGACTCAGATACGCAGTATTTT.

CDR3 coding DNA: TGCGCCAGCAGCTTGGTTGGCGGGAGGAACCCCTACAATGAGCAGTTCTTC. Translated: CASSLVGGRNPYNEQFF. V and J are TRBV5-1 and TRBJ2-1; TRBD2 matches 8 bases. CDR3 length: 17 residues. V was pared by 0 bases and J by 2 bases, with 7 bases of the junction left unmatched. Germline loops: CDR1 SGHRS, CDR2 YFSETQ. Variable domain in full (rest from reference TRBV5-1 and TRBJ2-1): KAGVTQTPRYLIKTRGQQVTLSCSPISGHRSVSWYQQTPGQGLQFLFEYFSETQRNKGNFPGRFSGRQFSNSRSEMNVSTLELGDSALYLCASSLVGGRNPYNEQFFGPGTRLTVL.

The rearrangement joins TRBV6-6 to TRBJ2-1; TRBD1 agrees at 7 bases. V lost 3 bases, J lost 6 bases, and 8 bases stayed unmatched. The CDR3 runs 15 residues. Germline CDR1 reads MNHNY; CDR2 reads SVGAGI (reference sequence). CDR3 bases: TGTGCCAGCAGTTATGGGACAGAAAGGGGCAATGAGCAGTTCTTC. It codes for CASSYGTERGNEQFF.

The count of this clone is one. The chain uses TRBV28 and TRBJ2-7, with TRBD1 matching over 8 bases. Germline trimming cut 5 bases from V and 3 bases from J; bases unmatched to any gene: 3. Per the germline V gene, CDR1 is MDHEN and CDR2 is SYDVKM. The CDR3 is made up of 13 amino acids. The CDR3 protein is CASSQGQDYEQYF. CDR3 bases: TGTGCCAGCAGTCAGGGACAGGACTACGAGCAGTACTTC.

The V and J genes are TRBV7-8 and TRBJ2-7, with 10 bases fitting TRBD1. The V gene end was trimmed by 0 bases and the J gene end by 2 bases; junction bases not matched to a gene: 1. The CDR3 extends over 15 amino acids. Germline CDR1 and CDR2: SGHVS and FQNEAQ. The CDR3 DNA reads as TGTGCCAGCAGCTTAGCGGGACAGGGGACCTACGAGCAGTACTTC. Translating gives CASSLAGQGTYEQYF.

J is TRBJ2-4 and V is TRBV2; TRBD2 matches at 7 bases. The V gene end was trimmed by 8 bases and the J gene end by 5 bases; junction bases not matched to a gene: 6. This CDR3 contains 13 residues. Germline lookup yields CDR1 SNHLY and CDR2 FYNNEI. CDR3 bases: TGTGCCAGCCTCGTGGGAGGGGAAAACATTCAGTACTTC. Protein product: CASLVGGENIQYF. The full variable domain, in which reference TRBV2 and TRBJ2-4 provide the parts outside the CDR3, is EPEVTQTPSHQVTQMGQEVILRCVPISNHLYFYWYRQILGQKVEFLVSFYNNEISEKSEIFDDQFSVERPDGSNFTLKIRSTKLEDSAMYFCASLVGGENIQYFGAGTRLSVL.

The J gene is TRBJ2-7, the V gene TRBV7-9, with 8 bases aligning to TRBD2. Germline V CDR1 and CDR2: SEHNR, FQNEAQ (reference sequence). The CDR3 totals 17 residues. V shed 5 bases, J shed 5 bases, and the junction held 17 bases outside the gene matches. The DNA for the CDR3 is TGTGCCAGCAGCCCGATTCTTTCGGGGCTAGCGGGTGACGAGCAGTACTTC. Translated, it gives CASSPILSGLAGDEQYF.

V gene TRBV7-3 combines with J gene TRBJ2-7; tentatively, D is TRBD1 (6 bases). This CDR3 spans 15 amino acids. Looked up from germline, CDR1 is SGHTA and CDR2 is FQGTGA. V was trimmed by 0 bases and J by 3 bases, leaving 12 bases between them. This CDR3 is CASSLTSGTLYEQYF. The DNA of the CDR3 is TGTGCCAGCAGCTTAACGTCAGGGACACTCTACGAGCAGTACTTC.

The J gene is TRBJ2-2, the V gene TRBV5-1; D possibly corresponds to TRBD2 (6 bases). Deletions cut 1 base from V and 2 bases from J, with 12 bases between. CDR3 length equals 16 residues. The V gene's germline CDR1 is SGHRS and CDR2 YFSETQ. CDR3 in amino acids: CASSLYGTSNTGELFF. CDR3 coding DNA: TGCGCCAGCAGCTTGTATGGGACTTCCAACACCGGGGAGCTGTTTTTT.

The V and J genes are TRBV7-9 and TRBJ2-7, with D hard to call. Trimming left V 4 bases short and J 6 bases short, with 16 bases between. This CDR3 is 14 amino acids long. The germline V gene encodes CDR1 SEHNR and CDR2 FQNEAQ (reference sequence). The CDR3 nucleotides read TGTGCCAGCAGCTCTATCGGGCCTATGGGCGAGCAGTACTTC. This sequence encodes CASSSIGPMGEQYF. Complete variable domain (other parts from reference TRBV7-9 and TRBJ2-7): DTGVSQNPRHKITKRGQNVTFRCDPISEHNRLYWYRQTLGQGPEFLTYFQNEAQLEKSRLLSDRFSAERPKGSFSTLEIQRTEQGDSAMYLCASSSIGPMGEQYFGPGTRLTVT.

This clone was picked up one time. This chain uses TRBV5-6 with TRBJ2-7; tentatively, D is TRBD1 or TRBD2 (5 bases each). The CDR3 contains 14 residues. V was shortened by 0 bases and J by 3 bases, with 10 bases between the two germline ends. The germline CDR1 and CDR2 sequences are SGHDT and YYEEEE. Here the CDR3 DNA reads TGTGCCAGCAGCTTGGTGGGGGAAATCTACGAGCAGTACTTC. Protein product: CASSLVGEIYEQYF.

This clone was detected once. The chain links TRBV9 to TRBJ2-7, with D maybe TRBD1 (5 bases). This CDR3 is built from 13 residues. Germline CDR1 and CDR2: SGDLS and YYNGEE. The germline V and J ends were trimmed by 0 bases and 5 bases, with 9 bases remaining between them. The chain's CDR3 is CASSVVGADEQYF. The CDR3, as DNA: TGTGCCAGCAGCGTAGTAGGGGCGGACGAGCAGTACTTC. The full variable domain, rest sourced from reference TRBV9 and TRBJ2-7, is DSGVTQTPKHLITATGQRVTLRCSPRSGDLSVYWYQQSLDQGLQFLIQYYNGEERAKGNILERFSAQQFPDLHSELNLSSLELGDSALYFCASSVVGADEQYFGPGTRLTVT.

The chain couples TRBV27 to TRBJ2-5; D tentatively fits TRBD1 or TRBD2 (5 bases each). Trimming took off 6 bases at V and 1 base at J, with 15 bases between the two ends. The CDR3 is 15 amino acids. Germline assignment: CDR1 MNHEY and CDR2 SMNVEV (reference sequence). The CDR3 region has the DNA TGTGCCAGCAGGAGCCCGGGGCAGGGCCAAGAGACCCAGTACTTC. Amino acids: CASRSPGQGQETQYF.

J is TRBJ2-7 and V is TRBV7-9, with D unresolved. The CDR3 has 14 residues. V dropped 4 bases and J dropped 6 bases, with 16 bases sitting between them. Germline V CDR1 and CDR2: SEHNR, FQNEAQ (reference sequence). CDR3 protein: CASSSPYDPLEQYF. The DNA of the CDR3 is TGTGCCAGCAGCTCACCTTATGACCCCCTCGAGCAGTACTTC.

This rearrangement joins TRBV19 to TRBJ2-7; D possibly matches TRBD1 or TRBD2 (5 bases each). The CDR3 is 14 amino acids. Per germline, CDR1 LNHDA and CDR2 SQIVND (reference sequence). V dropped 1 base and J dropped 2 bases, with 9 bases sitting between them. CDR3: CASSIAGTAYEQYF. The CDR3 DNA is TGTGCCAGTAGTATAGCCGGGACGGCCTACGAGCAGTACTTC.

The chain uses TRBV4-1 and TRBJ2-3; no reliable D call. The CDR3 runs to 15 residues. V was cut by 0 bases and J by 4 bases, with 11 bases left in between. From germline, CDR1 is MGHRA and CDR2 YSYEKL. CDR3 DNA: TGCGCCAGCAGCCAAGACCATACGGGCTCAGATACGCAGTATTTT. It yields the protein CASSQDHTGSDTQYF.

This sequence joins TRBV19 and TRBJ2-7; possibly TRBD1 for D (6 bases). V was clipped by 4 bases and J by 5 bases, with 9 bases between them. Germline lookup yields CDR1 LNHDA and CDR2 SQIVND (reference sequence). CDR3 length: 12 residues. CDR3 sequence: CASSTQGDEQYF. CDR3 nucleotide sequence: TGTGCCAGTAGTACACAGGGAGACGAGCAGTACTTC.